The rows below give T cell receptor beta chains drawn from one sample of a study of OX40 agonist ivuxolimab in advanced cancers. Here immunoSEQ multiplex PCR was the method, and the copy in TCRdb shows in-frame clones only, minus some. The sample yields 97,000 or so clones, nearly 90% seen once. Sequenced material: CD4+ or CD8+ T cells sorted from blood, taken in a trial of the OX40 agonist ivuxolimab. These receptors were collected from an adult with an advanced solid tumor such as melanoma, head and neck, liver or kidney cancer. Each CDR3 is given with its conserved first and last residue. The D gene is left open where the match is weak. Clone size, where shown, is once, few, many, or a class for clones that have expanded.

j_call	clone_size	v_call	d_call	cdr3_nt	cdr3_aa
TRBJ1-2	-	TRBV6-5	-	TGTGCCAGCAGGCGCGACAGTAACTATGGCTACACCTTC	CASRRDSNYGYTF
TRBJ2-2	-	TRBV5-4	TRBD1	TGTGCCAGCAGCTCACAAGCCGGGACAGGGGGTTCCGGGGAGCTGTTTTTT	CASSSQAGTGGSGELFF
TRBJ2-3	few	TRBV19	-	TGTGCCAGTAGACTGGACCAGGCGGATACGCAGTATTTT	CASRLDQADTQYF
TRBJ2-2	-	TRBV5-1	TRBD1	TGCGCCAGCAGCTTGGGGGGACAGGGGGCCGGGGAGCTGTTTTTT	CASSLGGQGAGELFF
TRBJ2-6	-	TRBV5-8	-	TGTGCAAGCGGAGTTTTGGGGGCTGGGGCCAACGTCCTGACTTTC	CASGVLGAGANVLTF
TRBJ2-7	-	TRBV5-6	-	TGTGCCAGCAGCTTGGGTCCGATCGCCTACGAGCAGTACTTC	CASSLGPIAYEQYF
TRBJ2-1	-	TRBV5-4	TRBD1	TGTGCCAGCAGCTTGGTACAGGGGGCGGGGAATGAGCAGTTCTTC	CASSLVQGAGNEQFF
TRBJ2-4	-	TRBV6-5	-	TGTGCCAGCAGTTACTCGTCAGGGCCCAAAAACATTCAGTACTTC	CASSYSSGPKNIQYF
TRBJ1-1	few	TRBV2	-	TGTGCCAGCACAAAAACTCGAGGCGCTAGGGAAGCTTTCTTT	CASTKTRGAREAFF
TRBJ1-5	-	TRBV28	-	TGTGCCAGCAGCCTTCAAGTGGGCCCTCCGCATTTT	CASSLQVGPPHF